This T cell receptor beta chain was sequenced during a study of beta chain features in type 1 diabetes. Looked up from germline, CDR1 is SGHTA and CDR2 is FQGTGA. J gave up 5 bases and V 2 bases, and 7 bases lay outside the gene matches. This CDR3 spans 17 amino acids. Sequencing targeted expressed TCRB transcripts, as all isolated RNA had been reverse transcribed. Some clones are missing from TCRdb's copy, which holds only in-frame ones; the method was immunoSEQ multiplex PCR. The sample consists of 300,000 to 350,000 clones, 7% to 9% of them appearing once. This clone was picked up many times. The sequenced sample was central memory CD4+ T cells from blood. The receptor was isolated from a woman younger than 30 in good health. The chain recombines TRBV7-3 with TRBJ2-1; 12 bases fit TRBD2. The DNA of the CDR3 is TGTGCCAGCAGCTTACTAAGAGGACTAGCGGGAAACAATGAGCAGTTCTTC. Translation gives CASSLLRGLAGNNEQFF.